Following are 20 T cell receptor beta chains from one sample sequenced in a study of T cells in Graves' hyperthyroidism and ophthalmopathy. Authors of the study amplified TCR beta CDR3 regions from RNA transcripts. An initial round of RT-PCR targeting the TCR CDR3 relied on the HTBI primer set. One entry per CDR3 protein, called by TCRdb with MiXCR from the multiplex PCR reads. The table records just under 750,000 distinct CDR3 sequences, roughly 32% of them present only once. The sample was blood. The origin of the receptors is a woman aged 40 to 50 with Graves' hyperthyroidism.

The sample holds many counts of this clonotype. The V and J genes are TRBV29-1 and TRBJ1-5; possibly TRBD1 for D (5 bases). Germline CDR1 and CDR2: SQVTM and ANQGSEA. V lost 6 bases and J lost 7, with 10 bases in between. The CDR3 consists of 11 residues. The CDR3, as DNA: TGCAGCGTCGGCTCAGGGCAGCCCCAGCATTTT. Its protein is CSVGSGQPQHF. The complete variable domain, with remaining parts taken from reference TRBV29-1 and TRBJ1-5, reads SAVISQKPSRDICQRGTSLTIQCQVDSQVTMMFWYRQQPGQSLTLIATANQGSEATYESGFVIDKFPISRPNLTFSTLTVSNMSPEDSSIYLCSVGSGQPQHFGDGTRLSIL.

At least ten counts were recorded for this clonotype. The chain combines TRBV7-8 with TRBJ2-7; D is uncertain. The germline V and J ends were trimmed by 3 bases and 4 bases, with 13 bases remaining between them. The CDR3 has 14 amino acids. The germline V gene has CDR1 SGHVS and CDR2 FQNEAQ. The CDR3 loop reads CASSFDPLGYEQYF. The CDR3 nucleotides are TGTGCCAGCAGCTTCGATCCGCTGGGGTACGAGCAGTACTTC. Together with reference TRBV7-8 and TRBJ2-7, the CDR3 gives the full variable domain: GAGVSQSPRYKVAKRGQDVALRCDPISGHVSLFWYQQALGQGPEFLTYFQNEAQLDKSGLPSDRFFAERPEGSVSTLKIQRTQQEDSAVYLCASSFDPLGYEQYFGPGTRLTVT.

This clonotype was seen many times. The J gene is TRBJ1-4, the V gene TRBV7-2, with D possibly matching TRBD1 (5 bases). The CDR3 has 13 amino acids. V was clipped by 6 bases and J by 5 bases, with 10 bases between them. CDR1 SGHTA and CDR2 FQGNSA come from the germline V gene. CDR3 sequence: CASRRGANEKLFF. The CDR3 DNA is TGTGCCAGCAGGAGGGGCGCGAATGAAAAACTGTTTTTT.

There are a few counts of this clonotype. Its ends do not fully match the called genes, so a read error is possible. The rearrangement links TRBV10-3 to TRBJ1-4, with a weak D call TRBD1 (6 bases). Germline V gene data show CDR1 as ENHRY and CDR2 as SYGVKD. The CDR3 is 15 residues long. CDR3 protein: CASSEEGGAHEKLFF. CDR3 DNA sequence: TGTGCCAGCAGTGAAGAAGGGGGAGCGCATGAAAAACTGTTTTTT.

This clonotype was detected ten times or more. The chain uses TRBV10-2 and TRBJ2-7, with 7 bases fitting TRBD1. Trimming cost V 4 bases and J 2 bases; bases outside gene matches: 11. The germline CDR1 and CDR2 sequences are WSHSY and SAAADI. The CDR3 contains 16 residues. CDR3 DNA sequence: TGCGCCAGCAGTGGGCCCGGGACAGAGAAGACCTACGAGCAGTACTTC. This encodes CASSGPGTEKTYEQYF.

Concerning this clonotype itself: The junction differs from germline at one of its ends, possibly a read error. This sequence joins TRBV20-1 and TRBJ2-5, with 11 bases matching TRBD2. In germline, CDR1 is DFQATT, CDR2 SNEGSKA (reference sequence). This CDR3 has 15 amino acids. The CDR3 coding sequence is TGCAGTGCTATGGGGCTAGCGGGGGGACAAGAGACCCGGTACTTC. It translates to CSAMGLAGGQETRYF.

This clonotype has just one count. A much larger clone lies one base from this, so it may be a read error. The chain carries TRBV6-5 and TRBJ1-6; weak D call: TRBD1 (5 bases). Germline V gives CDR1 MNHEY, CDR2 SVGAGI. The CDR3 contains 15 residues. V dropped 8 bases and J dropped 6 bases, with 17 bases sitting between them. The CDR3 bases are TGTGCCAGCGCGCGGGGGTCGGCCTGTAATTCACCCCTCCACTTT. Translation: CASARGSACNSPLHF.

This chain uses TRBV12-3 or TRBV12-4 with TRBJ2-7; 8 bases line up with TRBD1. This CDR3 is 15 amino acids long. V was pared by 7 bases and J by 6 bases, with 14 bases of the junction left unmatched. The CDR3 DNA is TGTGCCAGCACCCTAACTGGAGACAGGGGAAGCGAGCAGTACTTC. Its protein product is CASTLTGDRGSEQYF.

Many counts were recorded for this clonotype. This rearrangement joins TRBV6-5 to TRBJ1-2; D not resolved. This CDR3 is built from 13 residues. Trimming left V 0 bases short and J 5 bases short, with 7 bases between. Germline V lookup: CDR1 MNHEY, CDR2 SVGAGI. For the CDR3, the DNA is TGTGCCAGCAGTTACTCGACTAGTTATGGCTACACCTTC. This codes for CASSYSTSYGYTF.

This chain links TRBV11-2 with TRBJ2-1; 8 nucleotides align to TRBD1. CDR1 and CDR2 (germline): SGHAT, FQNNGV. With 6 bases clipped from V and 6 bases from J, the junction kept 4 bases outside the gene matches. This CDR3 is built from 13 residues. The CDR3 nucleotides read TGTGCCAGCAGGGGACAGGCGGGCAATGAGCAGTTCTTC. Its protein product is CASRGQAGNEQFF.

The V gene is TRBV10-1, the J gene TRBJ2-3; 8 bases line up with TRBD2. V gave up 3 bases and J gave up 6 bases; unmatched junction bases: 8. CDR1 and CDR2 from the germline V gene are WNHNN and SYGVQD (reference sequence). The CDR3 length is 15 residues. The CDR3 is CASSDGTRVADTQYF. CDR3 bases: TGCGCCAGCAGTGACGGGACTAGAGTAGCGGATACGCAGTATTTT.

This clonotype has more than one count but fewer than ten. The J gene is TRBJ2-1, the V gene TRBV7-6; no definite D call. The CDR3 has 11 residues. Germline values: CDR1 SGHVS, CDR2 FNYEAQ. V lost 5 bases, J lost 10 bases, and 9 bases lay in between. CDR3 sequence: CASSRRYEQFF. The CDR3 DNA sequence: TGTGCCAGCAGCCGACGGTACGAGCAGTTCTTC.

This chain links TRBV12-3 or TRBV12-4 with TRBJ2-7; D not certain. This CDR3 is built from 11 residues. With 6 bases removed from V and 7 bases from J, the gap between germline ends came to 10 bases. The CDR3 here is CASSHLGEQYF. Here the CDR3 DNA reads TGTGCCAGCAGCCATCTGGGGGAGCAGTACTTC.

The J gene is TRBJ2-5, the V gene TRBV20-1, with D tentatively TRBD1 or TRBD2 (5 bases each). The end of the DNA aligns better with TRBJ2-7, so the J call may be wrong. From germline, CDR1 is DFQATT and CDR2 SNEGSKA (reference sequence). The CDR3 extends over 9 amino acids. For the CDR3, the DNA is TGCTGTGGGGGATACGAGCAGTACTTC. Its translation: CCGGYEQYF.

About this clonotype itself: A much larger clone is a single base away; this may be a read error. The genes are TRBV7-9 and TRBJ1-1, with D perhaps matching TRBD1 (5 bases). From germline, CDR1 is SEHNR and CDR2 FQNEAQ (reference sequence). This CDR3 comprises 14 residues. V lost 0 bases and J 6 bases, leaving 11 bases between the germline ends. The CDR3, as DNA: TGTGCCAGCAGCTTAGCTGACAGCGGACCTGAAGCTTTCTTT. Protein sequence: CASSLADSGPEAFF.

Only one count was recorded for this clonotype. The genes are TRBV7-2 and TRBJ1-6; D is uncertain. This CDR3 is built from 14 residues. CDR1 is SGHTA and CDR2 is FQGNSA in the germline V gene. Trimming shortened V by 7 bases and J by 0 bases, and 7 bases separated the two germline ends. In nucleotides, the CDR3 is TGTGCCAGCACCGGACCCTCCTATAATTCACCCCTCCACTTT. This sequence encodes CASTGPSYNSPLHF.

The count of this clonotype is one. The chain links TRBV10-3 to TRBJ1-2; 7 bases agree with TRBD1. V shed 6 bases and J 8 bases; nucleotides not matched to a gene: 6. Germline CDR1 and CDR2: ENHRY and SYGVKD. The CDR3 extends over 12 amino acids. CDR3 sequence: CAISALGQGYTF. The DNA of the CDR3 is TGTGCCATCAGCGCTTTGGGACAGGGCTACACCTTC.

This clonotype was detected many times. The CDR3 is CASSTRDSYYGYTF. CDR3 DNA sequence: TGTGCCAGTAGTACCCGGGACAGCTACTATGGCTACACCTTC. This chain connects TRBV19 to TRBJ1-2; TRBD1 agrees at 7 bases. CDR3 length equals 14 residues. J gave up 3 bases and V 4 bases, and 5 bases lay outside the gene matches. Germline V lookup: CDR1 LNHDA, CDR2 SQIVND (reference sequence).

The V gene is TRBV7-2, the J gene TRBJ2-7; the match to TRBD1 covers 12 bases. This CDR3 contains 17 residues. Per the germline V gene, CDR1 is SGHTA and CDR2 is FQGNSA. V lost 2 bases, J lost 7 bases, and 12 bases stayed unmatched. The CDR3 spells CASSLTPPGQGAEEQYF. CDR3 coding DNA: TGTGCCAGCAGCTTAACTCCACCGGGACAGGGGGCAGAAGAGCAGTACTTC.

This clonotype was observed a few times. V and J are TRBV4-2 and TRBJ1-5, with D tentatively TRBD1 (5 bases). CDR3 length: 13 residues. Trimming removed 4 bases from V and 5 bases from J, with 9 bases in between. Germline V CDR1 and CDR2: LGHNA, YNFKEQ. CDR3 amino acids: CASSRDEYQPQHF. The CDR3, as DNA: TGTGCCAGCAGCCGGGACGAGTATCAGCCCCAGCATTTT.